Below, 16 T cell receptor beta chains from the same sample are listed, as sequenced in a study of early T cells in non-severe SARS-CoV-2 infection. TCRdb independently ran MiXCR on the 5' RACE reads; one entry per CDR3 protein. This table holds tens of thousands of distinct CDR3 sequences, roughly a tenth found once. Sequencing used whole blood, obtained at baseline. The receptors derive from an adult who was a healthcare worker with PCR-confirmed SARS-CoV-2 infection or an uninfected control (not recorded which).

This clonotype was counted between two and nine times. This chain links TRBV2 with TRBJ2-3; 8 bases are shared with TRBD2. With V trimmed by 6 bases and J by 1 base, 6 bases remained unmatched. This CDR3 spans 15 amino acids. The germline V gene encodes CDR1 SNHLY and CDR2 FYNNEI. CDR3 nucleotide sequence: TGTGCCAGCAGGAAACTAGCGGTGGGCACAGATACGCAGTATTTT. This gives the protein CASRKLAVGTDTQYF. The variable domain in full, with the rest retrieved from reference TRBV2 and TRBJ2-3, is EPEVTQTPSHQVTQMGQEVILRCVPISNHLYFYWYRQILGQKVEFLVSFYNNEISEKSEIFDDQFSVERPDGSNFTLKIRSTKLEDSAMYFCASRKLAVGTDTQYFGPGTRLTVL.

This clonotype was seen at least ten times. The J gene is TRBJ1-3, the V gene TRBV29-1, with D uncertain. V was cut by 2 bases and J by 0 bases, with 5 bases left in between. CDR3 size: 13 residues. Germline V gene sequence: CDR1 SQVTM, CDR2 ANQGSEA. CDR3 sequence (DNA): TGCAGCGTTGAACGGAACTCTGGAAACACCATATATTTT. As protein: CSVERNSGNTIYF.

This clonotype is termed medium-sized. The V call is TRBV5-6, the J call TRBJ1-1; D not resolved. The CDR3 contains 14 residues. CDR1 is SGHDT and CDR2 is YYEEEE in the germline V gene. The V end lost 5 bases, the J end lost 1 base, and 12 bases lay between the germline ends. The CDR3 protein is CASRRRRANTEAFF. CDR3 DNA sequence: TGTGCCAGCAGGCGCAGACGGGCGAACACTGAAGCTTTCTTT.

V and J are TRBV6-6 and TRBJ2-7; 9 nucleotides line up with TRBD1. With 10 bases clipped from V and 3 bases from J, the junction kept 10 bases outside the gene matches. CDR1 and CDR2 from the germline V gene are MNHNY and SVGAGI (reference sequence). This CDR3 spans 14 amino acids. DNA of the CDR3: TGTGCCACCAACCCCGGGACAGGGAGCTACGAGCAGTACTTC. Encoded protein: CATNPGTGSYEQYF.

The chain has TRBV6-5 and TRBJ2-7; either TRBD1 or TRBD2 may supply D (5 bases each). CDR1 MNHEY and CDR2 SVGAGI come from the germline V gene. CDR3 length: 14 residues. The ends were cut back, 0 bases at V and 1 base at J, with 7 bases in the middle. Here the CDR3 reads CASSYSEGSYEQYF. CDR3 DNA sequence: TGTGCCAGCAGTTACTCAGAGGGGTCCTACGAGCAGTACTTC.

The genes are TRBV5-6 and TRBJ2-3; TRBD1 aligns across 7 bases. Germline V lookup: CDR1 SGHDT, CDR2 YYEEEE. This CDR3 is 14 amino acids long. Germline trimming cut 4 bases from V and 6 bases from J; bases unmatched to any gene: 8. In DNA form, the CDR3 reads TGTGCCAGCAGCCACCTGACAGGGCTGGATACGCAGTATTTT. Residues: CASSHLTGLDTQYF.

In this sample, this clonotype turned up a few times. The chain has TRBV3-1 and TRBJ2-7, with 9 bases identical to TRBD1. Germline CDR1 reads LGHDT; CDR2 reads YNNKEL (reference sequence). The CDR3 sequence is 17 residues long. Trimming took 1 base from V and 7 from J; bases not matched to a gene: 14. The CDR3, as DNA: TGTGCCAGCAGCCAAGGGACGTTGAGACAGGGGGTTAGGGAGCAGTACTTC. Translating it yields CASSQGTLRQGVREQYF.

This clonotype was seen many times. J is TRBJ1-5 and V is TRBV7-9, with 7 bases fitting TRBD1. CDR1 and CDR2 from the germline V gene are SEHNR and FQNEAQ (reference sequence). This CDR3 region has 16 residues. Trimming at V came to 0 bases and at J to 7 bases, leaving 9 bases not matched to a gene. The CDR3 sequence: CASSLALGRGPQPQHF. The CDR3 nucleotides are TGTGCCAGCAGCTTAGCGCTTGGTAGGGGGCCCCAGCCCCAGCATTTT.

The chain joins TRBV4-2 to TRBJ2-2; D gene ambiguous. V dropped 4 bases and J dropped 2 bases, with 17 bases sitting between them. The CDR3 consists of 17 residues. The germline V gene has CDR1 LGHNA and CDR2 YNFKEQ. The CDR3 sequence is CASSREIPRFNTGELFF. In DNA form, the CDR3 reads TGTGCCAGCAGCCGCGAAATTCCGCGGTTCAACACCGGGGAGCTGTTTTTT.

The V call is TRBV20-1, the J call TRBJ2-3, with a weak D call TRBD2 (6 bases). The ends were cut back, 3 bases at V and 2 bases at J, with 9 bases in the middle. The germline V gene encodes CDR1 DFQATT and CDR2 SNEGSKA (reference sequence). The CDR3 has 13 amino acids. This CDR3 reads CSASGDFTDTQYF. DNA for the CDR3: TGCAGTGCTAGCGGGGACTTCACAGATACGCAGTATTTT.

This clonotype was seen at least ten times. This chain connects TRBV6-5 to TRBJ2-1; TRBD1 agrees at 11 bases. Trimming at V came to 0 bases and at J to 4 bases, leaving 2 bases not matched to a gene. Germline V gene sequence: CDR1 MNHEY, CDR2 SVGAGI. The CDR3 is made up of 16 amino acids. CDR3 loop: CASSYSGQGAYNEQFF. CDR3 DNA sequence: TGTGCCAGCAGTTACTCCGGACAGGGGGCGTACAATGAGCAGTTCTTC.

This clonotype was counted between two and nine times. This sequence joins TRBV30 and TRBJ2-2, with D hard to call. The V end lost 0 bases, the J end lost 2 bases, and 4 bases lay between the germline ends. The CDR3 spans 13 residues. Germline CDR1 GTSNPN, CDR2 SVGIG (reference sequence). The DNA for the CDR3 is TGTGCCTGGAGTGTCGGTAACACCGGGGAGCTGTTTTTT. Translation: CAWSVGNTGELFF.

This clonotype occurred a few times. V and J are TRBV10-3 and TRBJ1-4; no firm D call. The CDR3 is 14 amino acids. Germline CDR1 reads ENHRY; CDR2 reads SYGVKD. Trimming took off 4 bases at V and 5 bases at J, with 11 bases between the two ends. CDR3 bases: TGTGCCATCAGTGGAGAGGGCAACAATGAAAAACTGTTTTTT. Encoded protein: CAISGEGNNEKLFF.

This chain joins TRBV13 and TRBJ2-3, with a possible D match to TRBD1 (5 bases). Per the germline V gene, CDR1 is PRHDT and CDR2 is FYEKMQ (reference sequence). V lost 6 bases and J lost 5, with 12 bases in between. The CDR3 totals 13 residues. The CDR3 reads CASRTGEEDTQYF. CDR3 DNA sequence: TGTGCCAGCAGAACAGGAGAAGAAGATACGCAGTATTTT.

The rearrangement links TRBV12-3 or TRBV12-4 to TRBJ2-5; TRBD2 aligns across 7 bases. V lost 3 bases to trimming and J lost 2 bases; unmatched junction nucleotides: 3. The length of the CDR3 is 14 residues. The CDR3 DNA sequence: TGTGCCAGCAGTTTGAGGCGGGGGCAAGAGACCCAGTACTTC. Protein sequence: CASSLRRGQETQYF.

V is TRBV4-1 and J is TRBJ1-3; D call uncertain. CDR1 and CDR2 (germline): MGHRA, YSYEKL. This CDR3 region has 16 residues. V lost 0 bases and J 5 bases, leaving 14 bases between the germline ends. The CDR3 nucleotides read TGCGCCAGCAGCCAAGATAACCTTCTGGGGAGAAACACCATATATTTT. Its translation is CASSQDNLLGRNTIYF.